The 18 T cell receptor beta chains below all came from one sample that was sequenced in a study of T cells after yellow fever vaccination. TCRdb re-called the 5' RACE reads with MiXCR, one entry per CDR3 protein. The sample carries a few hundred thousand distinct CDR3 sequences, 4.1% recorded once. The source material was PBMCs, sampled 5 days after the yellow fever booster vaccination. These receptor sequences come from a young man who received the YFV17D yellow fever vaccine.

This clonotype was seen repeatedly, ten times or more. This rearrangement joins TRBV7-2 to TRBJ2-4, with D possibly called TRBD1 or TRBD2 (5 bases each). The germline gives CDR1 SGHTA, CDR2 FQGNSA. Between the trimmed V and J ends, which lost 6 bases and 8 bases, there was a span of 17 bases. This CDR3 is built from 14 residues. CDR3 DNA sequence: TGTGCCAGCAGTCCGCGATACCTGGGGGACATTCAGTACTTC. Encoded protein: CASSPRYLGDIQYF.

This clonotype has a handful of counts. The V call is TRBV11-2, the J call TRBJ2-6; D may be TRBD1 or TRBD2 (5 bases each). The CDR3 runs 19 residues. Trimming took 2 bases from V and 0 from J, leaving 17 bases between them. Germline V CDR1 and CDR2: SGHAT, FQNNGV. CDR3 DNA sequence: TGTGCCAGCAGCTTAAGGGGTTCCGGGGTCAGCTCTGGGGCCAACGTCCTGACTTTC. Translation: CASSLRGSGVSSGANVLTF.

In its sample, this clonotype was seen many times. The rearrangement uses TRBV7-2 and TRBJ2-2; D gene uncertain. The germline CDR1 and CDR2 sequences are SGHTA and FQGNSA. V lost 3 bases, J lost 5 bases, and 10 bases lay in between. The CDR3 spans 14 residues. The CDR3 sequence is CASSLHSGTGELFF. Written as DNA, the CDR3 is TGTGCCAGCAGCTTGCACTCTGGGACCGGGGAGCTGTTTTTT.

This clonotype was seen more than once but under ten times. The gene calls are TRBV5-1 and TRBJ1-2; D is uncertain. The ends were cut back, 0 bases at V and 8 bases at J, with 11 bases in the middle. This CDR3 has 13 amino acids. Germline lookup yields CDR1 SGHRS and CDR2 YFSETQ. The CDR3 DNA reads as TGCGCCAGCAGCTTGGCCGCCGGTGAAGGCTACACCTTC. As protein: CASSLAAGEGYTF.

This clonotype has only a few counts. This chain connects TRBV6-5 to TRBJ2-3; D possibly corresponds to TRBD2 (6 bases). The germline V gene encodes CDR1 MNHEY and CDR2 SVGAGI. The CDR3 has 12 amino acids. Trimming pared 8 bases from V and 8 bases from J, leaving 14 bases between. CDR3 DNA: TGTGCCAGCCTCGGGAGTGGGGGTACGCAGTATTTT. Translating gives CASLGSGGTQYF.

This clonotype was seen a handful of times. The V call is TRBV6-2 or TRBV6-3, the J call TRBJ2-3, with 12 bases that match TRBD2. The CDR3 consists of 15 residues. Per the germline V gene, CDR1 is MNHEY and CDR2 is SVGEGT. Trimming took 5 bases from V and 5 from J; bases not matched to a gene: 5. CDR3 residues: CASSDGGLAGDTQYF. The CDR3 DNA reads as TGTGCCAGCAGTGACGGGGGACTAGCGGGAGATACGCAGTATTTT.

This clonotype was observed a few times. This chain uses TRBV5-6 with TRBJ1-1; D is unclear. The V gene's germline CDR1 is SGHDT and CDR2 YYEEEE. V dropped 0 bases and J dropped 1 base, with 7 bases sitting between them. This CDR3 spans 14 amino acids. The chain's CDR3 is CASSLARKNTEAFF. The CDR3 region has the DNA TGTGCCAGCAGCTTGGCCCGGAAGAACACTGAAGCTTTCTTT. Full variable domain (missing parts from reference TRBV5-6 and TRBJ1-1): DAGVTQSPTHLIKTRGQQVTLRCSPKSGHDTVSWYQQALGQGPQFIFQYYEEEERQRGNFPDRFSGHQFPNYSSELNVNALLLGDSALYLCASSLARKNTEAFFGQGTRLTVV.

This clonotype has more than one count but fewer than ten. V gene TRBV15 combines with J gene TRBJ1-5; 11 nucleotides align to TRBD1. In germline, CDR1 is LNHNV, CDR2 YYDKDF (reference sequence). CDR3 length: 17 residues. V trimming: 2 bases; J trimming: 2 bases; junction bases outside the gene matches: 5. The CDR3 here is CATSRTGTGGGNQPQHF. The CDR3 DNA follows: TGTGCCACCAGCAGAACCGGGACAGGGGGGGGCAATCAGCCCCAGCATTTT.

There are a few counts of this clonotype. The chain carries TRBV4-3 and TRBJ2-1, with D perhaps being TRBD1 or TRBD2 (5 bases each). Per germline, CDR1 LGHNA and CDR2 YSLEER. The CDR3 contains 16 residues. The V and J ends lost 1 base and 2 bases respectively, with 12 bases between them. As DNA, the CDR3 is TGCGCCAGCAGCCAAGGGGGGAGAGGGGCCTACAATGAGCAGTTCTTC. Protein product: CASSQGGRGAYNEQFF.

The chain carries TRBV5-6 and TRBJ1-1; TRBD1 might be the D (6 bases). The CDR3 consists of 14 residues. V lost 5 bases to trimming and J lost 1 base, with 12 bases between them. CDR1 and CDR2 from the germline V gene are SGHDT and YYEEEE. CDR3: CASRTGTKNTEAFF. The CDR3 coding sequence is TGTGCCAGCAGGACCGGGACAAAGAACACTGAAGCTTTCTTT.

This clonotype has just a few counts. V and J are TRBV2 and TRBJ2-1; no clear D gene. The V gene's germline CDR1 is SNHLY and CDR2 FYNNEI. V was trimmed by 6 bases and J by 10 bases, leaving 7 bases between them. This CDR3 is 10 amino acids long. The CDR3 region has the DNA TGTGCCAGCAGATTTAGGGAGCAGTTCTTC. The encoded protein is CASRFREQFF.

This clonotype came up many times. This rearrangement joins TRBV11-2 to TRBJ2-7; 10 nucleotides agree with TRBD1. Germline V gene data show CDR1 as SGHAT and CDR2 as FQNNGV. The CDR3 spans 16 residues. The V segment lost 5 bases and the J segment 3 bases; nucleotides outside the gene matches: 10. This chain's CDR3 is CASSPLPGQGNYEQYF. The CDR3 DNA reads as TGTGCCAGCAGCCCACTCCCGGGACAGGGGAACTACGAGCAGTACTTC.

This chain joins TRBV5-6 and TRBJ2-1, with TRBD1 matching 9 bases. Per germline, CDR1 SGHDT and CDR2 YYEEEE. Trimming at V came to 4 bases and at J to 7 bases, leaving 9 bases not matched to a gene. The CDR3 spans 15 residues. The CDR3 DNA follows: TGTGCCAGCAGCCAGGGACAGGGAGTTTGGAATGAGCAGTTCTTC. It is translated as CASSQGQGVWNEQFF.

This chain links TRBV5-1 with TRBJ2-1; TRBD2 agrees at 10 bases. The CDR3 loop spans 16 amino acids. The V gene end was trimmed by 3 bases and the J gene end by 2 bases; junction bases not matched to a gene: 5. In germline, CDR1 is SGHRS, CDR2 YFSETQ. CDR3 nucleotide sequence: TGCGCCAGCAGCTCAATAAGCGGGGGGGCCTACAATGAGCAGTTCTTC. Encoded protein: CASSSISGGAYNEQFF.

The chain employs TRBV20-1 and TRBJ2-7; the D gene is possibly TRBD1 (6 bases). Deletions cut 6 bases from V and 2 bases from J, with 17 bases between. Germline CDR1 reads DFQATT; CDR2 reads SNEGSKA (reference sequence). The CDR3 spans 14 residues. Here the CDR3 reads CSAIPPGTPYEQYF. In nucleotides, the CDR3 is TGCAGTGCCATCCCCCCCGGGACACCCTACGAGCAGTACTTC.

The chain is built from TRBV4-1 and TRBJ2-3, with D unclear. V lost 0 bases and J 6 bases, leaving 10 bases between the germline ends. The CDR3 spans 14 residues. Germline V gene sequence: CDR1 MGHRA, CDR2 YSYEKL. As DNA, the CDR3 is TGCGCCAGCAGCCAAGATTCCGCCCGGGATACGCAGTATTTT. Translated, it gives CASSQDSARDTQYF.

This clonotype was seen many times. The chain links TRBV5-1 to TRBJ2-2, with D hard to call. This CDR3 region has 14 residues. Germline-derived CDR1 and CDR2 are SGHRS and YFSETQ. Trimming stripped 4 bases from V and 10 bases from J, with 17 bases between. In nucleotides, the CDR3 is TGCGCCAGCAGCCCCAGGACGGGCCCCGAGGAGCTGTTTTTT. Its translation is CASSPRTGPEELFF.

This clonotype occurred many times. J is TRBJ2-1 and V is TRBV4-1; 9 nucleotides align to TRBD2. Trimming cost V 4 bases and J 12 bases; bases outside gene matches: 7. Germline CDR1 reads MGHRA; CDR2 reads YSYEKL. This CDR3 is built from 13 residues. CDR3 protein: CASSPFSGGLQFF. In DNA form, the CDR3 reads TGCGCCAGCAGCCCATTTAGCGGGGGCCTGCAGTTCTTC.